A selection of T cell receptor beta chains follows, all from one sample in a study of T cell responses to AZD1222 COVID-19 vaccine. TCRdb's table, derived via immunoSEQ multiplex PCR, lists solely in-frame clones and lacks some. The top ten hold about a tenth of the sample, which has fewer than 90,000 clones, roughly 84% seen once. The sequences come from peripheral blood, collected on day 0 of AZD1222 vaccination. These receptors were taken from an adult in good health. Each CDR3 is given with its conserved first and last residue. The D gene is left open where the match is weak. Size is omitted from some rows. Given values are once, few, many or a class for expanded clones.

NA	TRBV12-3/TRBV12-4	TRBJ1-6	once	CASSLGHSSPLHF	TGTGCCAGCAGCTTGGGACATTCCTCACCCCTCCACTTT
NA	TRBV3-1/TRBV3-2	TRBJ2-1	NA	CASSPWGGVAGVNEQFF	TGTGCCAGCAGCCCCTGGGGGGGCGTCGCGGGAGTCAATGAGCAGTTCTTC
NA	TRBV10-3	TRBJ1-3	NA	CAIRAEGTSGNTIYF	TGTGCCATCAGGGCAGAGGGCACCTCTGGAAACACCATATATTTT
NA	TRBV19	TRBJ1-4	NA	CASTAGPNNEKLFF	TGTGCCAGTACCGCGGGGCCTAATAATGAAAAACTGTTTTTT
NA	TRBV6-5	TRBJ2-7	once	CASSPFAGSEGEQYF	TGTGCCAGCAGCCCCTTTGCGGGGAGTGAGGGCGAGCAGTACTTC
TRBD1	TRBV7-9	TRBJ1-5	NA	CASSFADRGYSNQPQHF	TGTGCCAGCAGCTTCGCCGACAGGGGGTATAGCAATCAGCCCCAGCATTTT
TRBD1	TRBV7-8	TRBJ2-7	NA	CASSPPLGTGGTYEQYF	TGTGCCAGCAGCCCGCCGTTGGGGACAGGAGGAACCTACGAGCAGTACTTC
NA	TRBV9	TRBJ2-5	NA	CASSVGNQETQYF	TGTGCCAGCAGCGTAGGGAACCAAGAGACCCAGTACTTC
TRBD1	TRBV27	TRBJ1-6	NA	CASGTGQGRSPLHF	TGTGCCAGCGGGACGGGACAGGGTCGTTCACCCCTCCACTTT
NA	TRBV2	TRBJ1-3	NA	CASSEPRAGNTIYF	TGTGCCAGCAGTGAGCCCAGGGCTGGAAACACCATATATTTT
TRBD1	TRBV7-2	TRBJ1-5	NA	CASSLGQGAWGQPQHF	TGTGCCAGCAGCTTAGGGCAGGGGGCTTGGGGTCAGCCCCAGCATTTT
TRBD1	TRBV5-4	TRBJ2-1	NA	CASSLGGASDNEQFF	TGTGCCAGCAGCCTAGGGGGCGCGAGTGACAATGAGCAGTTCTTC
NA	TRBV29-1	TRBJ2-1	NA	CSVDRSYNEQFF	TGCAGCGTTGACAGGAGTTACAATGAGCAGTTCTTC
TRBD1	TRBV10-2	TRBJ1-3	NA	CASSETGAGNTIYF	TGCGCCAGCAGTGAGACAGGGGCTGGAAACACCATATATTTT
TRBD1	TRBV6-6	TRBJ1-5	NA	CASRSQQGTNQPQHF	TGTGCCAGCAGAAGTCAACAGGGGACTAATCAGCCCCAGCATTTT
NA	TRBV24-1	TRBJ2-1	NA	CATSGSGRNEQFF	TGTGCCACCAGTGGGTCAGGGCGCAATGAGCAGTTCTTC
TRBD2	TRBV27	TRBJ2-2	NA	CASSTLASGNTGELFF	TGTGCCAGCAGTACACTAGCGAGTGGGAACACCGGGGAGCTGTTTTTT
TRBD1	TRBV4-2	TRBJ1-2	NA	CASSHPRGQRNYGYTF	TGTGCCAGCAGCCACCCTCGGGGACAGAGAAACTATGGCTACACCTTC
TRBD2	TRBV4-1	TRBJ2-5	NA	CASSPLAGPIQETQYF	TGCGCCAGCAGCCCCCTAGCGGGGCCCATCCAAGAGACCCAGTACTTC
NA	TRBV7-2	TRBJ2-2	NA	CASSLDSGGELFF	TGTGCCAGCAGCTTAGACAGCGGCGGGGAGCTGTTTTTT
TRBD2	TRBV19	TRBJ2-1	NA	CASSSQAGGPKNEQFF	TGTGCCAGTAGTTCACAAGCGGGAGGGCCAAAAAATGAGCAGTTCTTC
NA	TRBV6-1	TRBJ1-5	once	CASSESGDGFNQPQHF	TGTGCCAGCAGTGAATCGGGGGACGGGTTCAATCAGCCCCAGCATTTT
TRBD1	TRBV6-5	TRBJ2-3	NA	CASSPRTGSTDTQYF	TGTGCCAGCAGCCCCCGGACAGGGAGCACAGATACGCAGTATTTT
NA	TRBV10-3	TRBJ1-2	NA	CAIKVGSSGPDTF	TGTGCCATCAAAGTAGGATCAAGCGGCCCAGACACCTTC
TRBD1	TRBV28	TRBJ2-7	NA	CASSLQGAYEQYF	TGTGCCAGCAGTTTACAGGGGGCGTACGAGCAGTACTTC
NA	TRBV7-2	TRBJ1-5	NA	CASSLNRDQPQHF	TGTGCCAGCAGCTTAAACCGCGATCAGCCCCAGCATTTT
NA	TRBV11-2	TRBJ2-5	NA	CASSLDRFETQYF	TGTGCCAGCAGCTTAGATAGGTTCGAGACCCAGTACTTC
NA	TRBV7-9	TRBJ2-1	NA	CASSESPFGTEQFF	TGTGCCAGCAGCGAAAGTCCGTTTGGAACCGAGCAGTTCTTC
NA	TRBV19	TRBJ1-6	NA	CASSSLEWAGPNSPLHF	TGTGCCAGTAGTAGCCTCGAATGGGCTGGCCCTAATTCACCCCTCCACTTT
TRBD2	TRBV28	TRBJ2-2	NA	CASGGLATTGELFF	TGTGCCAGCGGAGGACTAGCGACCACCGGGGAGCTGTTTTTT
NA	TRBV18	TRBJ1-5	NA	CASSPDHVSPQHF	TGTGCCAGCTCACCAGATCATGTGTCGCCCCAGCATTTT
NA	TRBV4-1	TRBJ2-7	NA	CASSQDRTGPYEQYF	TGCGCCAGCAGCCAAGATCGCACAGGCCCCTACGAGCAGTACTTC
NA	TRBV6-5	TRBJ2-1	NA	CASSQGRVNEQFF	TGTGCCAGCTCCCAGGGGCGCGTGAATGAGCAGTTCTTC
NA	TRBV7-2	TRBJ2-1	NA	CASSLNFGRVNEQFF	TGTGCCAGCAGCTTAAATTTTGGCAGGGTCAATGAGCAGTTCTTC
TRBD2	TRBV12-3/TRBV12-4	TRBJ2-5	NA	CASSSTSAETQYF	TGTGCCAGCAGCTCTACTAGCGCAGAGACCCAGTACTTC
NA	TRBV11-1	TRBJ2-1	NA	CASSFTGYNEQFF	TGTGCCAGCAGCTTCACAGGGTACAATGAGCAGTTCTTC
TRBD2	TRBV6-6	TRBJ2-7	once	CASSVGGSSPYEQYF	TGTGCCAGCAGCGTCGGCGGGAGCTCTCCCTACGAGCAGTACTTC
NA	TRBV11-2	TRBJ2-5	NA	CASSSDYRETQYF	TGTGCCAGCAGCTCGGACTATCGAGAGACCCAGTACTTC
NA	TRBV28	TRBJ1-5	many	CASSSPRLRIGNQPQHF	TGTGCCAGCAGTTCTCCACGCCTCCGGATCGGCAATCAGCCCCAGCATTTT
NA	TRBV5-4	TRBJ1-1	NA	CASSLPERNTEAFF	TGTGCCAGCAGCTTGCCCGAGCGGAACACTGAAGCTTTCTTT
NA	TRBV7-2	TRBJ1-1	NA	CASSLAATGTEAFF	TGTGCCAGCAGCTTAGCCGCAACAGGCACTGAAGCTTTCTTT
TRBD2	TRBV7-8	TRBJ2-1	NA	CASIWGTTLRDEQFF	TGTGCCAGCATATGGGGGACTACCTTAAGGGATGAGCAGTTCTTC
TRBD2	TRBV7-3	TRBJ2-3	many	CASSSGTSWAGTDTQYF	TGTGCCAGCAGCTCAGGGACTAGCTGGGCCGGCACAGATACGCAGTATTTT
NA	TRBV6-6	TRBJ2-7	few	CASGGTFYEQYF	TGTGCCAGCGGCGGGACATTCTACGAGCAGTACTTC
NA	TRBV6-5	TRBJ1-1	medium-sized	CASSSARDLNTEAFF	TGTGCCAGCTCTTCGGCCAGAGACTTAAACACTGAAGCTTTCTTT